This T cell receptor beta chain came from a study of cytomegalovirus exposure and HLA in healthy donors. Overall study context: Both the roughly 120 validation repertoires and the 666 first-cohort repertoires used the same platform, as reported by a later analysis.

The length of the CDR3 is 15 residues. J lost 4 bases, V lost 0 bases, and 1 base had no gene match. CDR1 is LGHNA and CDR2 is YNFKEQ in the germline V gene. Broader study findings: Diagnosis of cytomegalovirus status made by the classifier reportedly showed high specificity and sensitivity.

The donors formed part of the approximately 120-subject validation cohort, distinct from the roughly 660-subject first cohort. Repertoires were generated with immunoSEQ multiplex PCR, while TCRdb's copy carries only in-frame clones and drops some. The sample holds 200,000 or so clones, about nine tenths seen once. This clone was detected a few times. Antigen: not known. The sample consisted of PBMCs. The clonotype was recovered from a woman in her late teens or twenties in good health and CMV-seropositive. The chain couples TRBV4-2 to TRBJ2-3; 10 nucleotides agree with TRBD2. The CDR3 reads CASSQEAGGPDTQYF. Here the CDR3 DNA reads TGTGCCAGCAGCCAAGAAGCGGGAGGGCCAGATACGCAGTATTTT.